The T cell receptor beta chain under discussion was sequenced for a study of T cells in tuberculosis. Study details: A South African cohort included IGRA-negative adolescents, latently infected IGRA-positive adolescents and adults with active tuberculosis.

V lost 5 bases and J lost 5, with 18 bases in between. This CDR3 is 16 amino acids long. Germline loops: CDR1 MNHEY, CDR2 SMNVEV (reference sequence). The table came from immunoSEQ multiplex PCR; TCRdb's copy has only in-frame clones and leaves some out. The sample includes over 30,000 clones, roughly 90% seen only once; the top ten take 7.7%. Sequenced: PBMCs. J is TRBJ2-2 and V is TRBV27; a weak D match, TRBD2 (6 bases). This clonotype was obtained from a donor between 10 and 35 years old with latent tuberculosis or without tuberculosis infection. Some clones in this sample may be carry-over from other donors' samples. The CDR3 DNA is TGTGCCAGCAGTCCGCGAGCTAGCGAGGGAACCGGGGAGCTGTTTTTT. Protein product: CASSPRASEGTGELFF.